This T cell receptor (beta chain) is drawn from a study of a mutant IDH1 vaccine in newly diagnosed glioma. The data were produced by immunoSEQ multiplex PCR, yet TCRdb's version contains in-frame clones alone and is incomplete. This sample carries 50,000 to 70,000 clones, roughly 90% of them seen once, and the ten largest clones take over 1.5%. Sample time point: week 35, safety follow-up. Each vaccine dose was 300 ug of mutant IDH1 20-mer peptide, with topical imiquimod. To note about this clone: The antigen remains unidentified.

The CDR3 has 15 amino acids. Trimming removed 0 bases at V and 2 bases at J, with 11 bases between. The V gene's germline CDR1 is MNHEY and CDR2 SMNVEV (reference sequence). The material sequenced was PBMCs, taken from a glioma patient whose treatment included an IDH1 peptide vaccine. V is TRBV27 and J is TRBJ2-7; the D call may be TRBD1 or TRBD2 (7 bases each). The origin of this receptor is a man aged 35-49 years with glioma. CDR3 sequence (DNA): TGTGCCAGCAGTTTATCGGGAGGGGGCCCCTACGAGCAGTACTTC. It yields the protein CASSLSGGGPYEQYF.